Presented here are 12 T cell receptor beta chains from one specimen sequenced in a study of T cell repertoires in cytomegalovirus infection. From the reads, TCRdb called clonotypes with MiXCR, one entry per CDR3 protein. Here the sample spans around 290,000 distinct CDR3 sequences, around 25% being singletons. Material for sequencing was PBMCs. The receptors shown here come from a human donor in good health (CMV status not recorded). Some clones in this sample may be carry-over from other donors' samples.

This clonotype was counted a few times. The chain recombines TRBV19 with TRBJ2-7, with TRBD2 matching over 8 bases. CDR1 is LNHDA and CDR2 is SQIVND in the germline V gene (reference sequence). V shed 0 bases and J 7 bases; nucleotides not matched to a gene: 8. This CDR3 comprises 15 residues. CDR3 sequence reads: CASSIDLGLAGEQYF. CDR3 nucleotides: TGTGCCAGTAGTATAGATCTCGGACTAGCTGGGGAGCAGTACTTC.

This clonotype was picked up a small number of times. The rearrangement uses TRBV2 and TRBJ2-2; TRBD2 might be the D (5 bases). Germline CDR1 SNHLY, CDR2 FYNNEI. The CDR3 covers 15 residues. Trimming left V 4 bases short and J 3 bases short, with 12 bases between. In DNA, the CDR3 is TGTGCCAGCAGTGCATCGGGGTTGTACACCGGGGAGCTGTTTTTT. Protein: CASSASGLYTGELFF. The full variable domain, rest sourced from reference TRBV2 and TRBJ2-2, is EPEVTQTPSHQVTQMGQEVILRCVPISNHLYFYWYRQILGQKVEFLVSFYNNEISEKSEIFDDQFSVERPDGSNFTLKIRSTKLEDSAMYFCASSASGLYTGELFFGEGSRLTVL.

This clonotype showed up just a few times. V gene TRBV20-1 combines with J gene TRBJ2-7; D call uncertain. Trimming removed 3 bases at V and 2 bases at J, with 11 bases between. This CDR3 is built from 13 residues. Germline V gene lookup returns CDR1 DFQATT and CDR2 SNEGSKA (reference sequence). CDR3 sequence reads: CSASGALTYEQYF. CDR3 DNA: TGCAGTGCTAGTGGTGCCCTCACCTACGAGCAGTACTTC.

The rearrangement uses TRBV7-8 and TRBJ2-7; D not resolved. This CDR3 is built from 13 residues. Germline loops: CDR1 SGHVS, CDR2 FQNEAQ. V was cut by 1 base and J by 5 bases, with 9 bases left in between. The CDR3 coding sequence is TGTGCCAGCAGCTTAGGGGGTCCTAACGAGCAGTACTTC. This gives the protein CASSLGGPNEQYF.

The chain uses TRBV14 and TRBJ1-1; no clear D gene. The CDR3 has 14 amino acids. Germline CDR1 SGHDN, CDR2 FVKESK. Between the trimmed V and J ends, which lost 3 bases and 3 bases, there was a span of 11 bases. The CDR3 here is CASSHSGLYTEAFF. CDR3 DNA sequence: TGTGCCAGCAGCCATTCCGGTTTGTACACTGAAGCTTTCTTT.

This chain connects TRBV10-3 to TRBJ2-1; D ambiguous. The V gene's germline CDR1 is ENHRY and CDR2 SYGVKD. V shed 4 bases and J shed 4 bases, with 17 bases lying between them. The CDR3 length is 16 residues. CDR3 DNA: TGTGCCATCAGTGCAGGATTTGACCCTAAGTACAATGAGCAGTTCTTC. The encoded protein is CAISAGFDPKYNEQFF.

This clonotype occurred a few times. This chain links TRBV27 with TRBJ2-7; possibly TRBD1 for D (6 bases). The CDR3 has 14 residues. Trimming left V 5 bases short and J 1 base short, with 12 bases between. The germline V gene has CDR1 MNHEY and CDR2 SMNVEV (reference sequence). The CDR3 nucleotides are TGTGCCAGCAGTGCCTGGGACATTTCCTACGAGCAGTACTTC. Its translation is CASSAWDISYEQYF.

Only a few counts were recorded for this clonotype. The chain recombines TRBV15 with TRBJ1-2; D is uncertain. Deletions cut 6 bases from V and 8 bases from J, with 19 bases between. Looked up from germline, CDR1 is LNHNV and CDR2 is YYDKDF (reference sequence). CDR3 length equals 14 residues. The CDR3 bases are TGTGCCACCAGAACGGATAAAGGCCCGGGGGGCTACACCTTC. Amino acids: CATRTDKGPGGYTF.

The J gene is TRBJ1-1, the V gene TRBV20-1; the D is unclear. From germline, CDR1 is DFQATT and CDR2 SNEGSKA (reference sequence). This CDR3 is 12 amino acids long. V was cut by 7 bases and J by 3 bases, with 12 bases left in between. CDR3 bases: TGCAGTGTTAGGTTGTTGGACACTGAAGCTTTCTTT. Encoded protein: CSVRLLDTEAFF.

This clonotype has a count of ten or more. The chain is built from TRBV7-2 and TRBJ2-3; D not certain. Germline V lookup: CDR1 SGHTA, CDR2 FQGNSA. Deletions cut 6 bases from V and 4 bases from J, with 5 bases between. The CDR3 length is 11 residues. The CDR3 loop reads CASRQADTQYF. CDR3 DNA sequence: TGTGCCAGCAGGCAAGCAGATACGCAGTATTTT.

V and J are TRBV7-9 and TRBJ1-2; D is ambiguous. The germline V gene encodes CDR1 SEHNR and CDR2 FQNEAQ (reference sequence). This CDR3 is 15 amino acids long. The V end was cut by 5 bases, the J end by 8 bases, with 21 bases between. The CDR3 spells CASSLPEATSRGYTF. The CDR3 region has the DNA TGTGCCAGCAGCCTCCCGGAGGCGACGAGTCGGGGCTACACCTTC.

Written as DNA, the CDR3 is TGTGCCAGCTACGGAGGGTTCTACGAGCAGTACTTC. Translating it yields CASYGGFYEQYF. The V gene is TRBV6-2 or TRBV6-3, the J gene TRBJ2-7; tentatively, D is TRBD2 (6 bases). Looked up from germline, CDR1 is MNHEY and CDR2 is SVGEGT. The CDR3 loop spans 12 amino acids. Between the trimmed V and J ends, which lost 8 bases and 3 bases, there was a span of 11 bases.